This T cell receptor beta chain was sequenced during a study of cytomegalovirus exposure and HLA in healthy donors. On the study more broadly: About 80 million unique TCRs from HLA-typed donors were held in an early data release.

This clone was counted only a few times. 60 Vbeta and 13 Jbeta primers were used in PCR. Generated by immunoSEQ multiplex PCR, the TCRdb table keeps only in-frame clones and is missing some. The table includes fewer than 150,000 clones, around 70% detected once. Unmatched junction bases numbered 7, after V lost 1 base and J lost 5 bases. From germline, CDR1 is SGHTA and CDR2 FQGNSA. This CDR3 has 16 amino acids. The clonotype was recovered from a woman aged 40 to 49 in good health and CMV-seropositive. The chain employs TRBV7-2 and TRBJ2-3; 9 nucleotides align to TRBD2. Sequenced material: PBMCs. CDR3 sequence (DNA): TGTGCCAGCAGCTTAGACCGTAGCGGGAGTGTAGATACGCAGTATTTT. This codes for CASSLDRSGSVDTQYF.